This T cell receptor beta chain is from a study of T cell repertoires in cytomegalovirus infection. Study details: Public TCR beta signatures were indicative of both CMV infection and a matching HLA type.

Via MiXCR, TCRdb re-called the reads, giving one row per CDR3 protein. The repertoire holds roughly 300,000 distinct CDR3 sequences, with around a tenth as singletons. From germline, CDR1 is MGHRA and CDR2 YSYEKL. The CDR3 spans 15 residues. A word on this clonotype: Antigen specificity is unknown. Germline is not matched at one junction end, which may reflect a read error.

Broader study findings: Frequencies of public TCR beta families were cumulated, and this identified carriers of CMV plus the relevant HLA.

Sequenced material: PBMCs. The TCR comes from a human donor in good health (CMV status not recorded). Some clones in this sample may be carry-over from other donors' samples. The chain has TRBV4-1 and TRBJ1-2; TRBD1 might be the D (5 bases). CDR3 DNA sequence: TGTGCCAGCAGCCAAGAGTTCCAGGGTGGCTATGGCTACACCTTC. It codes for CASSQEFQGGYGYTF.